These 21 T cell receptor beta chains were all obtained from the same sample, sequenced in a study of metastatic and nonmetastatic thyroid tumors. Patients underwent thyroid surgery, and none had received any treatment before it. TCRdb reanalyzed the PCR reads via MiXCR. This sample yields some 42,000 clones, of which about 29% are seen a single time; approximately 11% belongs to the top ten. The sample taken for sequencing was blood. The receptors come from a male donor with papillary thyroid cancer or a benign thyroid nodule (not recorded which). Some clones in this sample may be carry-over from other donors' samples.

This clone was counted a few times. V usage is TRBV28 and J usage is TRBJ1-6; 9 bases map to TRBD1. V was pared by 7 bases and J by 4 bases, with 5 bases of the junction left unmatched. Germline assignment: CDR1 MDHEN and CDR2 SYDVKM. CDR3 length: 15 residues. The CDR3 loop reads CASTKTGGYNSPLHF. Written as DNA, the CDR3 is TGTGCCAGCACAAAGACAGGGGGTTATAATTCACCCCTCCACTTT.

This clone was detected ten times or more. The chain employs TRBV9 and TRBJ2-2, with 8 positions matching TRBD1. V was pared by 0 bases and J by 4 bases, with 5 bases of the junction left unmatched. CDR1 SGDLS and CDR2 YYNGEE come from the germline V gene. The CDR3 has 16 residues. CDR3 bases: TGTGCCAGCAGCGTAGAGGGGACAGGTTTCACCGGGGAGCTGTTTTTT. Its translation is CASSVEGTGFTGELFF.

The J gene is TRBJ2-5, the V gene TRBV15; 9 bases line up with TRBD2. The J segment lost 3 bases and the V segment lost 1 base, leaving 6 bases of the junction unmatched. Per the germline V gene, CDR1 is LNHNV and CDR2 is YYDKDF (reference sequence). This CDR3 is built from 16 residues. The CDR3 loop reads CATSRVWASGKETQYF. The CDR3 DNA follows: TGTGCCACCAGCAGAGTTTGGGCTAGCGGGAAAGAGACCCAGTACTTC.

This clone ranks as medium-sized (0.01 to 0.1%). The V call is TRBV20-1, the J call TRBJ2-1; 11 nucleotides match TRBD2. The CDR3 runs 14 residues. Trimming took 6 bases from V and 8 from J; bases not matched to a gene: 9. CDR1 and CDR2 (germline): DFQATT, SNEGSKA (reference sequence). CDR3 nucleotides: TGCAGTGCCGTGACTAGCGGGATGATCTATGAGCAGTTCTTC. This codes for CSAVTSGMIYEQFF.

The J gene is TRBJ2-3, the V gene TRBV20-1; D gene ambiguous. Germline loops: CDR1 DFQATT, CDR2 SNEGSKA (reference sequence). The CDR3 is 12 amino acids. The ends were cut back, 1 base at V and 0 bases at J, with 2 bases in the middle. The CDR3 reads CSARVSTDTQYF. The CDR3 DNA follows: TGCAGTGCTAGAGTAAGCACAGATACGCAGTATTTT.

There are a few counts of this clone. The chain uses TRBV6-1 and TRBJ2-3; 8 nucleotides align to TRBD1. Germline-derived CDR1 and CDR2 are MNHNS and SASEGT. Trimming at V came to 3 bases and at J to 0 bases, leaving 5 bases not matched to a gene. This CDR3 contains 16 residues. The CDR3 DNA reads TGTGCCAGCAGTGAGGGGCAGGGGGCGAGCACAGATACGCAGTATTTT. Protein: CASSEGQGASTDTQYF.

The V and J genes are TRBV20-1 and TRBJ2-1, with a possible D match to TRBD2 (5 bases). Trimming removed 6 bases at V and 4 bases at J, with 13 bases between. The CDR3 has 13 residues. Germline V gives CDR1 DFQATT, CDR2 SNEGSKA (reference sequence). Here the CDR3 DNA reads TGCAGTGCGCCCCTAGCAAATTACAATGAGCAGTTCTTC. Residues: CSAPLANYNEQFF.

A few counts support this clone. The chain combines TRBV10-3 with TRBJ2-3; the match to TRBD2 covers 10 bases. The CDR3 has 16 amino acids. Germline V CDR1 and CDR2: ENHRY, SYGVKD. The trim removed 6 bases at V and 2 bases at J, leaving 8 bases unmatched. CDR3 sequence reads: CAIRETSGTPTDTQYF. The CDR3 nucleotides are TGTGCCATCAGAGAAACTAGCGGGACCCCCACAGATACGCAGTATTTT.

This chain connects TRBV11-3 to TRBJ2-7, with D hard to call. CDR1 is SGHNT and CDR2 is YENEEA in the germline V gene. This CDR3 spans 13 amino acids. Trimming took off 3 bases at V and 2 bases at J, with 8 bases between the two ends. CDR3 DNA: TGTGCCAGCAGCTTCGGGTCCACCTACGAGCAGTACTTC. The encoded protein is CASSFGSTYEQYF.

This rearrangement joins TRBV2 to TRBJ2-3; 8 bases are shared with TRBD1. Germline values: CDR1 SNHLY, CDR2 FYNNEI. V shed 8 bases, J shed 6 bases, and the junction held 10 bases outside the gene matches. This CDR3 has 14 amino acids. The CDR3 reads CASGGQVQGDTQYF. CDR3 DNA sequence: TGTGCCAGCGGGGGACAGGTCCAGGGGGATACGCAGTATTTT. The whole variable domain, filled in from reference TRBV2 and TRBJ2-3, reads EPEVTQTPSHQVTQMGQEVILRCVPISNHLYFYWYRQILGQKVEFLVSFYNNEISEKSEIFDDQFSVERPDGSNFTLKIRSTKLEDSAMYFCASGGQVQGDTQYFGPGTRLTVL.

This clone showed up many times. The V call is TRBV20-1, the J call TRBJ1-1; D unresolved. The CDR3 contains 14 residues. V shed 0 bases and J shed 1 base, with 9 bases lying between them. Germline V gene data show CDR1 as DFQATT and CDR2 as SNEGSKA (reference sequence). CDR3 sequence: CSAREGLRNTEAFF. Written as DNA, the CDR3 is TGCAGTGCTAGAGAGGGCCTGAGGAACACTGAAGCTTTCTTT.

Judged by abundance, this clone is medium-sized. Written as DNA, the CDR3 is TGTGCCTGGAGGCAGGGGAACTATGGCTACACCTTC. Protein sequence: CAWRQGNYGYTF. V and J are TRBV30 and TRBJ1-2; a weak D match, TRBD1 (6 bases). V gave up 3 bases and J gave up 2 bases, with 7 bases separating them. The CDR3 is made up of 12 amino acids. Germline lookup yields CDR1 GTSNPN and CDR2 SVGIG (reference sequence).

This clone has at least ten counts. A read error may be the cause here, since a much bigger clone is one base away. This sample includes further DNA sequences coding for the same CDR3. The V call is TRBV20-1, the J call TRBJ1-1; 10 nucleotides line up with TRBD1. The length of the CDR3 is 12 residues. Germline lookup yields CDR1 DFQATT and CDR2 SNEGSKA (reference sequence). For the CDR3, the DNA is TGTAGTGCTGGACAGGGGGAACTTGGGGCTTTCTTT. Protein product: CSAGQGELGAFF.

This clone was detected a few times. The conserved phenylalanine or tryptophan is not found at the CDR3 terminus, so this likely reflects a read error. V is TRBV27 and J is TRBJ2-7, with D unresolved. Germline assignment: CDR1 MNHEY and CDR2 SMNVEV (reference sequence). V lost 8 bases, J lost 0 bases, and 5 bases lay in between. CDR3 length equals 11 residues. CDR3: CASSSSYEQYS. In DNA form, the CDR3 reads TGTGCCAGCTCTAGCTCCTACGAGCAGTACTCC.

This clone was observed many times. V and J are TRBV3-1 and TRBJ2-3; 13 nucleotides align to TRBD2. V trimming: 4 bases; J trimming: 6 bases; junction bases outside the gene matches: 7. The CDR3 is made up of 16 amino acids. Per germline, CDR1 LGHDT and CDR2 YNNKEL (reference sequence). In DNA, the CDR3 is TGTGCCAGCAGCCTACGGACTAGCGGGAGCTCTGATACGCAGTATTTT. This sequence encodes CASSLRTSGSSDTQYF.

Only a few counts were recorded for this clone. Within the sample, other DNA sequences also encode this same CDR3. The V and J genes are TRBV11-2 and TRBJ2-1, with no clear D. Looked up from germline, CDR1 is SGHAT and CDR2 is FQNNGV. The CDR3 covers 16 residues. Trimming left V 5 bases short and J 5 bases short, with 19 bases between. CDR3 in DNA: TGTGCCAGCAGCCTCCAGTCTCAAGTGGGGAACAATGAGCAGTTCTTC. It encodes CASSLQSQVGNNEQFF.

This chain connects TRBV20-1 to TRBJ2-3; 9 bases agree with TRBD1. The CDR3 loop spans 14 amino acids. V was clipped by 1 base and J by 8 bases; unmatched bases: 7. Germline CDR1 and CDR2: DFQATT and SNEGSKA (reference sequence). CDR3 DNA: TGCAGTGCTAGAGGGACAGGGGCCGGCCGTACGCAGTATTTT. Its protein is CSARGTGAGRTQYF.

The chain combines TRBV6-1 with TRBJ2-7, with 7 bases lining up with TRBD2. Germline V CDR1 and CDR2: MNHNS, SASEGT. The CDR3 is 14 residues long. V trimming: 4 bases; J trimming: 0 bases; junction bases outside the gene matches: 3. CDR3 coding DNA: TGTGCCAGCAGTGGGGGGACTAACTCCTACGAGCAGTACTTC. As protein: CASSGGTNSYEQYF.

The gene calls are TRBV28 and TRBJ1-5, with D uncertain. The CDR3 has 11 amino acids. V lost 3 bases and J lost 6, with 3 bases in between. Germline V gene lookup returns CDR1 MDHEN and CDR2 SYDVKM. CDR3 bases: TGTGCCAGCAGTTTGGGTCAGCCCCAGCATTTT. This gives the protein CASSLGQPQHF.

This chain uses TRBV28 with TRBJ2-5; D may be TRBD1 (6 bases). V was pared by 5 bases and J by 5 bases, with 18 bases between. Germline V CDR1 and CDR2: MDHEN, SYDVKM. There are 15 residues in the CDR3. CDR3 amino acids: CASSTNRVPRETQYF. The CDR3 DNA is TGTGCCAGCAGTACAAACAGGGTCCCCAGGGAGACCCAGTACTTC.

This clone was detected once. V gene TRBV2 combines with J gene TRBJ1-1; 7 bases agree with TRBD1. This CDR3 contains 12 residues. Germline CDR1 SNHLY, CDR2 FYNNEI. The trim removed 7 bases at V and 11 bases at J, leaving 10 bases unmatched. The CDR3 region is CASIEGAIGAFF. The DNA for the CDR3 is TGTGCCAGCATTGAGGGGGCGATTGGGGCTTTCTTT.